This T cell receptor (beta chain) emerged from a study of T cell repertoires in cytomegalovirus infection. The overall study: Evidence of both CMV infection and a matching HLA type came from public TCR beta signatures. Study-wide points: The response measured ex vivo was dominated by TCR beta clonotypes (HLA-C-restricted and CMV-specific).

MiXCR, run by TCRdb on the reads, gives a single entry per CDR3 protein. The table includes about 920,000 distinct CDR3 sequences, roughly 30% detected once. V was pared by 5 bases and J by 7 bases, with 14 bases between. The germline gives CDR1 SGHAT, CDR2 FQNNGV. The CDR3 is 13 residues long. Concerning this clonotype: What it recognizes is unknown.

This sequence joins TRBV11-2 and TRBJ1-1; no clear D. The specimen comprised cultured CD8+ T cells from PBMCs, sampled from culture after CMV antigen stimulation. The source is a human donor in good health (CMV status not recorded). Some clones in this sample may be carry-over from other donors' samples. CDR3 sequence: CASSRLSPVEAFF. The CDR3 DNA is TGTGCCAGCAGCCGATTGAGCCCAGTTGAAGCTTTCTTT.